These 28 T cell receptor beta chains originate from one sample sequenced in a study of CDR3 diversity in severe acne (dated by TCRdb to about 2019). The library was produced with PCR. Instrument used: Illumina HiSeq 2000. Starting from the raw public reads, TCRdb applied fastp trimming at Q25, assembled clones with MiXCR and retained in-frame beta chains. Here each entry gathers all rows of one CDR3 protein and keeps the most common genes and DNA. The sample table records under 100,000 distinct CDR3 sequences; around 50% of these occur just once. Roughly a tenth of the sample goes to the ten largest clones. Sample: blood. Receptor source: a male donor in good health, serving as a control.

The chain is built from TRBV5-8 and TRBJ1-5; no clear D. CDR3 size: 15 residues. V was trimmed by 5 bases and J by 0 bases, leaving 12 bases between them. Germline V CDR1 and CDR2: SGHTS, YDEGEE. The CDR3 DNA reads TGTGCCAGCAGGCCCACTCTAAGTAGCAATCAGCCCCAGCATTTT. Encoded protein: CASRPTLSSNQPQHF.

The chain recombines TRBV7-3 with TRBJ2-1; 7 positions agree with TRBD2. The CDR3 length is 18 residues. V was clipped by 1 base and J by 3 bases; unmatched bases: 12. From germline, CDR1 is SGHTA and CDR2 FQGTGA. CDR3 in DNA: TGTGCCAGCAGCTTAAGGCGGAGGCCACTAGCGAGCTACAATGAGCAGTTCTTC. It specifies CASSLRRRPLASYNEQFF.

The chain recombines TRBV28 with TRBJ1-1, with 9 bases aligning to TRBD1. Germline lookup yields CDR1 MDHEN and CDR2 SYDVKM. The CDR3 consists of 12 residues. V lost 6 bases and J lost 13; bases outside the gene matches: 9. The CDR3 reads CASSTPTGGDFF. CDR3 bases: TGTGCCAGCAGCACGCCGACAGGGGGAGATTTCTTT.

This clonotype was observed many times. The V gene is TRBV20-1, the J gene TRBJ2-7; D gene unclear. The germline V and J ends were trimmed by 8 bases and 0 bases, with 8 bases remaining between them. Germline assignment: CDR1 DFQATT and CDR2 SNEGSKA (reference sequence). The length of the CDR3 is 11 residues. The CDR3 DNA follows: TGCAGTTGGCAATTCTCCTACGAGCAGTACTTC. Translation gives CSWQFSYEQYF.

The chain links TRBV28 to TRBJ2-5, with D perhaps being TRBD1 or TRBD2 (5 bases each). This CDR3 spans 14 amino acids. Deletions cut 5 bases from V and 4 bases from J, with 14 bases between. Germline values: CDR1 MDHEN, CDR2 SYDVKM. CDR3 loop: CASSPGDGLETQYF. The CDR3 DNA follows: TGTGCCAGCAGTCCCGGGGACGGCCTAGAGACCCAGTACTTC.

V and J are TRBV7-9 and TRBJ2-5; a weak D match, TRBD2 (5 bases). In germline, CDR1 is SEHNR, CDR2 FQNEAQ (reference sequence). V gave up 4 bases and J gave up 2 bases, with 11 bases separating them. The CDR3 contains 14 residues. DNA of the CDR3: TGTGCCAGCAGCTCCCTCGGGGTACAAGAGACCCAGTACTTC. This sequence encodes CASSSLGVQETQYF.

The genes are TRBV5-1 and TRBJ2-7; D is unclear. There are 14 residues in the CDR3. Per germline, CDR1 SGHRS and CDR2 YFSETQ. V lost 1 base to trimming and J lost 3 bases, with 11 bases between them. Here the CDR3 reads CASSLLGGDYEQYF. The CDR3 coding sequence is TGCGCCAGCAGCTTGTTGGGCGGAGACTACGAGCAGTACTTC.

In nucleotides, the CDR3 is TGTGCCAGCAGCTTACTACCGACAGGGGGTGGGGACTACAATGAGCAGTTCTTC. As protein: CASSLLPTGGGDYNEQFF. V is TRBV7-3 and J is TRBJ2-1; TRBD1 aligns across 9 bases. After removal of 2 bases from V and 3 bases from J, the junction contained 11 bases not matched to a gene. The germline V gene encodes CDR1 SGHTA and CDR2 FQGTGA. This CDR3 contains 18 residues.

This clonotype was seen a handful of times. This chain connects TRBV5-1 to TRBJ1-1; D is unclear. V lost 5 bases and J 6 bases, leaving 8 bases between the germline ends. CDR1 SGHRS and CDR2 YFSETQ come from the germline V gene. The CDR3 is 11 residues long. The CDR3 region has the DNA TGCGCCAGCAGTACGGGAGCTGAAGCTTTCTTT. This gives the protein CASSTGAEAFF. Using reference TRBV5-1 and TRBJ1-1 for the parts outside the CDR3, the full variable domain is KAGVTQTPRYLIKTRGQQVTLSCSPISGHRSVSWYQQTPGQGLQFLFEYFSETQRNKGNFPGRFSGRQFSNSRSEMNVSTLELGDSALYLCASSTGAEAFFGQGTRLTVV.

This clonotype showed up many times. The chain recombines TRBV27 with TRBJ1-2, with 7 bases fitting TRBD1. Germline CDR1 reads MNHEY; CDR2 reads SMNVEV (reference sequence). This CDR3 is 13 amino acids long. V shed 5 bases and J 5 bases; nucleotides not matched to a gene: 5. CDR3 in amino acids: CASSLDRDYGYTF. CDR3 coding DNA: TGTGCCAGCAGTCTTGACAGGGATTATGGCTACACCTTC.

This chain uses TRBV7-9 with TRBJ2-5, with 8 bases aligning to TRBD1. The length of the CDR3 is 14 residues. V shed 7 bases, J shed 4 bases, and the junction held 8 bases outside the gene matches. Germline loops: CDR1 SEHNR, CDR2 FQNEAQ (reference sequence). The CDR3 region has the DNA TGTGCCAGCAACCACGCCGACAGGGGAGAGACCCAGTACTTC. Encoded protein: CASNHADRGETQYF.

Only one count was recorded for this clonotype. This chain connects TRBV9 to TRBJ1-3, with D perhaps matching TRBD1 (5 bases). The CDR3 has 16 amino acids. Germline lookup yields CDR1 SGDLS and CDR2 YYNGEE. The V end lost 3 bases, the J end lost 2 bases, and 15 bases lay between the germline ends. As DNA, the CDR3 is TGTGCCAGCAGCGCTTTTCAGGGTTTCGCTGGAAACACCATATATTTT. It yields the protein CASSAFQGFAGNTIYF. Combining the CDR3 with reference TRBV9 and TRBJ1-3 gives the whole variable domain DSGVTQTPKHLITATGQRVTLRCSPRSGDLSVYWYQQSLDQGLQFLIQYYNGEERAKGNILERFSAQQFPDLHSELNLSSLELGDSALYFCASSAFQGFAGNTIYFGEGSWLTVV.

The sample holds a few counts of this clonotype. The chain is built from TRBV7-2 and TRBJ2-7; tentatively, D is TRBD1 (5 bases). V gave up 1 base and J gave up 6 bases, with 13 bases separating them. The CDR3 has 14 amino acids. Germline CDR1 is SGHTA and CDR2 is FQGNSA. This CDR3 reads CASSLGGSVIEQYF. CDR3 coding DNA: TGTGCCAGCAGCTTAGGGGGCTCCGTTATCGAGCAGTACTTC.

The genes are TRBV29-1 and TRBJ1-2; D perhaps matches TRBD1 (5 bases). The ends were cut back, 3 bases at V and 0 bases at J, with 17 bases in the middle. CDR3 length equals 16 residues. Germline V gene data show CDR1 as SQVTM and CDR2 as ANQGSEA. The CDR3 loop is CSVDSEGKIANYGYTF. The DNA of the CDR3 is TGCAGCGTTGATTCGGAGGGGAAGATAGCTAACTATGGCTACACCTTC.

This clonotype is classed as medium-sized. V is TRBV5-8 and J is TRBJ2-7, with TRBD1 matching over 9 bases. Trimming cost V 3 bases and J 3 bases; bases outside gene matches: 1. Germline V CDR1 and CDR2: SGHTS, YDEGEE. The CDR3 consists of 13 residues. The DNA of the CDR3 is TGTGCCAGCAGCTCGGGACAGGGCTACGAGCAGTACTTC. Amino acids: CASSSGQGYEQYF.

The genes are TRBV5-1 and TRBJ1-1; TRBD1 is a possible D gene (6 bases). V shed 4 bases and J shed 8 bases, with 12 bases lying between them. The CDR3 extends over 12 amino acids. Germline lookup yields CDR1 SGHRS and CDR2 YFSETQ. CDR3 in DNA: TGCGCCAGCAGCCTTGGACAGAGAGAAGCTTTCTTT. Translated: CASSLGQREAFF.

The chain carries TRBV7-3 and TRBJ2-1, with D perhaps given as TRBD1 or TRBD2 (5 bases each). V was cut by 8 bases and J by 13 bases, with 15 bases left in between. Germline V gives CDR1 SGHTA, CDR2 FQGTGA. The CDR3 has 11 amino acids. The DNA for the CDR3 is TGTGCCAGCCCCGGGACGACACAACAGTTCTTC. This gives the protein CASPGTTQQFF.

Details on this clonotype: As the CDR3 is not closed by the conserved phenylalanine or tryptophan, this likely results from a read error. No DNA is shown, since the ends of the CDR3 on it are uncertain; the CDR3 is the one TCRdb lists. The chain couples TRBV4-1 to TRBJ2-3; TRBD1 was called by the table and not checked on the DNA. Including both end residues, the CDR3 is 16 amino acids long. Germline CDR1 is MGHRA and CDR2 is YSYEKL. The CDR3 protein is CASSQAQGASTDTQEG.

This clonotype was counted between two and nine times. The chain has TRBV2 and TRBJ2-2, with TRBD2 identical over 13 bases. CDR1 is SNHLY and CDR2 is FYNNEI in the germline V gene. The CDR3 length is 17 residues. With 6 bases clipped from V and 5 bases from J, the junction kept 9 bases outside the gene matches. As DNA, the CDR3 is TGTGCCAGCAGCCATAGACTAGCGGGAGGTTCGACCGGGGAGCTGTTTTTT. It specifies CASSHRLAGGSTGELFF.

The chain uses TRBV7-8 and TRBJ2-5; 10 positions match TRBD1. CDR3 length: 17 amino acids. Trimming took 5 bases from V and 3 from J; bases not matched to a gene: 12. Germline V lookup: CDR1 SGHVS, CDR2 FQNEAQ. For the CDR3, the DNA is TGTGCCAGCAGCCTTGCTTCCGGGACAGGGGCAGAAGAGACCCAGTACTTC. Amino acid sequence: CASSLASGTGAEETQYF.

Notes on this clonotype: As the CDR3 is not closed by the conserved phenylalanine or tryptophan, this likely results from a read error. The limits of the CDR3 on the DNA are not certain, so only TCRdb's listed CDR3 is given. The chain couples TRBV4-2 to TRBJ1-2; the table names TRBD1, a call not compared with the DNA. Including both end residues, the CDR3 is 11 amino acids long. From germline, CDR1 is LGHNA and CDR2 YNFKEQ. CDR3 in amino acids: CASSQVYAGGL.

This clonotype was seen more than once but under ten times. The chain carries TRBV10-3 and TRBJ1-2; D is possibly TRBD1 (6 bases). Trimming pared 10 bases from V and 0 bases from J, leaving 15 bases between. The V gene's germline CDR1 is ENHRY and CDR2 SYGVKD. CDR3 length equals 14 residues. CDR3: CATRLGAANYGYTF. DNA of the CDR3: TGTGCCACCAGGCTGGGGGCAGCTAACTATGGCTACACCTTC.

This clonotype was recorded once. This chain joins TRBV12-3 or TRBV12-4 and TRBJ1-1; D remains ambiguous. CDR3 length: 13 residues. V was shortened by 5 bases and J by 11 bases, with 18 bases between the two germline ends. CDR3 residues: CASSPGREVTAFF. For the CDR3, the DNA is TGTGCCAGCAGTCCAGGACGGGAAGTGACGGCTTTCTTT.

V gene TRBV20-1 combines with J gene TRBJ2-5; possibly TRBD1 for D (6 bases). V lost 6 bases and J 5 bases, leaving 19 bases between the germline ends. Germline CDR1 is DFQATT and CDR2 is SNEGSKA (reference sequence). This CDR3 has 14 residues. The CDR3 DNA sequence: TGCAGTGCGAGGGGTACAGGGCTAGGGGAGACCCAGTACTTC. Translation: CSARGTGLGETQYF.

This clonotype has just one count. This chain links TRBV6-5 with TRBJ1-2, with TRBD1 as a possible D gene (6 bases). Per germline, CDR1 MNHEY and CDR2 SVGAGI. The germline V and J ends were trimmed by 0 bases and 4 bases, with 15 bases remaining between them. CDR3 length: 16 amino acids. This chain's CDR3 is CASSYSAGVGAYGYTF. CDR3 sequence (DNA): TGTGCCAGCAGTTACTCGGCAGGGGTGGGCGCCTATGGCTACACCTTC.

The rearrangement uses TRBV20-1 and TRBJ1-6, with D maybe TRBD1 (6 bases). This CDR3 contains 13 residues. V lost 3 bases to trimming and J lost 10 bases, with 13 bases between them. Germline CDR1 and CDR2: DFQATT and SNEGSKA (reference sequence). The CDR3: CSASPGGASPLHF. CDR3 coding DNA: TGCAGTGCTAGTCCGGGGGGCGCGTCACCCCTCCACTTT.

This chain joins TRBV20-1 and TRBJ1-4, with a weak D call TRBD1 (6 bases). The CDR3 covers 12 residues. Germline V lookup: CDR1 DFQATT, CDR2 SNEGSKA (reference sequence). In DNA form, the CDR3 reads TGCAGCGGCTTAAAACAGGGTGAAAAACTGTTTTTT. The encoded protein is CSGLKQGEKLFF.

V is TRBV7-9 and J is TRBJ2-7; 16 bases line up with TRBD2. Germline V gene sequence: CDR1 SEHNR, CDR2 FQNEAQ (reference sequence). With V trimmed by 4 bases and J by 7 bases, 7 bases remained unmatched. CDR3 length: 16 residues. The CDR3 DNA reads as TGTGCCAGCAGCTCGGGACTAGCGGGGGGGCCGGGGGAGCAGTACTTC. It translates to CASSSGLAGGPGEQYF.